These T cell receptor beta chains were read from a single sample in a study of T cell responses to AZD1222 COVID-19 vaccine. This table comes from immunoSEQ multiplex PCR, and its TCRdb copy is limited to in-frame clones, with some not included. The table includes roughly 95,000 clones, more than 85% detected once. Specimen: peripheral blood, collected 28 days after the second AZD1222 dose. These TCRs come from an adult who received the AZD1222 COVID-19 vaccine. CDR3s leave out the opening cysteine and the closing phenylalanine or tryptophan. A D gene is named only where the DNA matches it firmly.

TRBV7-9	TRBD1	TRBJ1-3	ASSSRQGLISGNTIY
TRBV19	TRBD1	TRBJ2-7	ASSKQGAPYEQY
TRBV12-2	.	TRBJ2-1	ASRLVWDEQF
TRBV7-2	TRBD2	TRBJ2-6	ASSLVSSGWGANVLT
TRBV18	TRBD2	TRBJ2-3	ASSPGLAVTDTQY
TRBV5-1	.	TRBJ1-1	ASSLRDSEAEAF
TRBV11-2	.	TRBJ1-1	ASSSMGWGTEAF
TRBV6-6	TRBD2	TRBJ2-1	ASRKTSGGYNEQF
TRBV6-6	TRBD1	TRBJ1-2	ASSFQAGGLPGTNYGYT
TRBV30	TRBD1	TRBJ1-6	AWKDLGTGNSPLH
TRBV19	.	TRBJ2-5	ASSIGGTQY
TRBV27	.	TRBJ2-5	ASSFRFRETQY
TRBV6-2/TRBV6-3	.	TRBJ2-1	ASSYGGTYNEQF
TRBV7-8	.	TRBJ1-1	ASSPPAGEAF
TRBV5-4	TRBD2	TRBJ2-5	ASSQSGGARETQY
TRBV21-1	.	TRBJ2-3	ASSNEQGSDTQY
TRBV15	TRBD2	TRBJ2-1	ATSRARGERDNEQF
TRBV23-1	.	TRBJ1-2	ASTDWGNGNYGYT
TRBV19	TRBD1	TRBJ1-2	ASSSWTGASGYT
TRBV2	TRBD1	TRBJ1-3	ASSALDRGDTIY
TRBV15	TRBD2	TRBJ2-7	ATSRDGEGSEQY
TRBV18	.	TRBJ1-1	ASSPQSRGRRMNTEAF
TRBV27	.	TRBJ1-1	ASLSLGGWRTEAF
TRBV19	TRBD1	TRBJ1-5	ASSTITGGSNQPQH
TRBV5-4	TRBD1	TRBJ1-2	ASSTRDRVYGGYT
TRBV3-1/TRBV3-2	.	TRBJ2-7	ASSSTGSGYEQY
TRBV6-1	.	TRBJ2-7	ASSEWQSGPYEQY
TRBV29-1	.	TRBJ1-1	SVLEVTANTEAF
TRBV30	.	TRBJ2-2	AWSVGDTPFANTGELF
TRBV27	.	TRBJ1-5	ASSLSGTIGQPQH
TRBV7-2	.	TRBJ1-1	ASSQKIEAF
TRBV7-2	.	TRBJ1-4	ASSLDGGTEKLF
TRBV18	.	TRBJ1-2	ASSPLAQGNYGYT
TRBV5-1	.	TRBJ1-6	ASSLAGQPNSPLH
TRBV13	TRBD2	TRBJ2-7	ASSDELAGARGGQY
TRBV19	TRBD2	TRBJ2-6	ASTPTSGGLSGANVLT
TRBV28	.	TRBJ1-2	ASSSPGGNGYT
TRBV9	TRBD1	TRBJ2-7	ASSPWDRHYEQY
TRBV6-5	TRBD1	TRBJ1-2	ASSPSGTALYGYT
TRBV28	.	TRBJ1-2	ASSPPAGAQGYT
TRBV10-3	.	TRBJ1-5	AISESGGYSNQPQH
TRBV19	TRBD2	TRBJ2-1	ASSSSGGAWNEQF
TRBV12-3/TRBV12-4	.	TRBJ2-5	ASGMASAAQY
TRBV19	.	TRBJ2-1	ASSIVGRDNEQF
TRBV7-9	.	TRBJ1-2	ASSLPGGEGYT
TRBV5-4	TRBD1	TRBJ1-1	ASSRGQFREAF
TRBV10-1	TRBD2	TRBJ2-5	ASRPSGEETQY
TRBV2	TRBD1	TRBJ2-7	ASLLQGSSYEQY
TRBV5-4	.	TRBJ2-1	ASSNRVSYNEQF
TRBV7-8	TRBD1	TRBJ1-3	ASSLAPQGNTIY
TRBV6-6	.	TRBJ2-1	ASSGVRAGNYNEQF
TRBV6-5	TRBD2	TRBJ2-2	ASSYAGGFTGELF
TRBV28	TRBD1	TRBJ2-7	ASSSPAGQGVGYEQY
TRBV13	.	TRBJ2-7	ASSLGGARSYEQY
TRBV28	TRBD1	TRBJ1-2	ASRDPTGGGYT
TRBV18	TRBD1	TRBJ1-2	ASSAGLPDRADYGYT
TRBV18	.	TRBJ2-1	ASSPLGPLSSYNEQF
TRBV6-8	TRBD1	TRBJ1-2	ARGQGTSNYGYT
TRBV4-1	TRBD2	TRBJ2-3	ASSAWGSGGTDTQY
TRBV6-1	TRBD1	TRBJ1-5	ASSEGTGGGQPQH